Shown below are 32 T cell receptor beta chains from a single sample sequenced in a study of STAT5B mutations in CD4+ large granular lymphocyte leukemia. The repertoire was sequenced with immunoSEQ multiplex PCR; TCRdb's copy has only in-frame clones and lacks some. Of tens of thousands of clones in the sample, approximately 75% were seen once. Material for sequencing was CD4+ T cells from blood buffy coats. Receptors originate from a human donor in good health.

This clone was seen only once. CDR3 residues: CASSLVAAQGEGYGYTF. In DNA, the CDR3 is TGTGCCAGCAGCTTGGTGGCGGCCCAGGGCGAGGGGTATGGCTACACCTTC. The chain is built from TRBV5-6 and TRBJ1-2; a possible D gene is TRBD1 (5 bases). Trimming pared 0 bases from V and 5 bases from J, leaving 20 bases between. The CDR3 sequence is 17 residues long. The germline V gene has CDR1 SGHDT and CDR2 YYEEEE.

This rearrangement joins TRBV4-1 to TRBJ1-2; 11 bases fit TRBD1. The CDR3 covers 16 residues. Trimming at V came to 1 base and at J to 4 bases, leaving 5 bases not matched to a gene. Per germline, CDR1 MGHRA and CDR2 YSYEKL. In DNA, the CDR3 is TGCGCCAGCAGCCAAGGTGGACAGGGGGCCGGCTATGGCTACACCTTC. Encoded protein: CASSQGGQGAGYGYTF.

This clone was seen a single time. This chain's CDR3 is CASSQEEGRTQYF. The CDR3 DNA reads TGTGCCAGCAGCCAAGAAGAGGGAAGGACGCAGTATTTT. The chain joins TRBV4-2 to TRBJ2-3; possible D gene TRBD2, 5 bases. The length of the CDR3 is 13 residues. Germline V gene sequence: CDR1 LGHNA, CDR2 YNFKEQ. With 0 bases removed from V and 9 bases from J, the gap between germline ends came to 10 bases.

This sequence joins TRBV6-6 and TRBJ1-6; D gene unclear. This CDR3 spans 14 amino acids. V lost 6 bases and J lost 10, with 16 bases in between. Germline V CDR1 and CDR2: MNHNY, SVGAGI (reference sequence). The CDR3 sequence is CASRKGGLTSPLHF. In nucleotides, the CDR3 is TGTGCCAGCAGAAAGGGTGGTTTGACATCACCCCTCCACTTT.

There are a few counts of this clone. J is TRBJ1-1 and V is TRBV4-2, with D hard to call. The CDR3 sequence is 13 residues long. Deletions cut 1 base from V and 3 bases from J, with 6 bases between. Germline assignment: CDR1 LGHNA and CDR2 YNFKEQ. DNA of the CDR3: TGTGCCAGCAGCCAAGGGCTAGACACTGAAGCTTTCTTT. Protein sequence: CASSQGLDTEAFF.

Regarding this clone: Other DNA sequences within the sample encode an identical CDR3. This chain uses TRBV28 with TRBJ1-5; D possibly corresponds to TRBD1 (5 bases). V was pared by 5 bases and J by 0 bases, with 17 bases between. CDR1 and CDR2 from the germline V gene are MDHEN and SYDVKM. The length of the CDR3 is 17 residues. In DNA form, the CDR3 reads TGTGCCAGCAGTCAAGGGACCTTCCCTAATAGCAATCAGCCCCAGCATTTT. This encodes CASSQGTFPNSNQPQHF.

The rearrangement uses TRBV29-1 and TRBJ1-2; D ambiguous. Germline CDR1 reads SQVTM; CDR2 reads ANQGSEA. V lost 3 bases, J lost 0 bases, and 8 bases lay in between. This CDR3 is built from 13 residues. This chain's CDR3 is CSVDTHTNYGYTF. CDR3 nucleotides: TGCAGCGTTGACACGCATACTAACTATGGCTACACCTTC.

This chain connects TRBV28 to TRBJ1-5; TRBD1 matches at 7 bases. After removal of 6 bases from V and 0 bases from J, the junction contained 5 bases not matched to a gene. The CDR3 contains 15 residues. From germline, CDR1 is MDHEN and CDR2 SYDVKM. CDR3 bases: TGTGCCAGCAGGCCACAGGGGTATAGCAATCAGCCCCAGCATTTT. Protein product: CASRPQGYSNQPQHF.

This clone was observed a few times. The rearrangement joins TRBV19 to TRBJ1-1, with D unresolved. Per germline, CDR1 LNHDA and CDR2 SQIVND (reference sequence). The germline V and J ends were trimmed by 5 bases and 2 bases, with 9 bases remaining between them. The CDR3 covers 13 residues. Here the CDR3 reads CASSSRGNTEAFF. In nucleotides, the CDR3 is TGTGCCAGTAGTTCCCGGGGAAACACTGAAGCTTTCTTT.

The rearrangement joins TRBV11-2 to TRBJ1-6; perhaps TRBD1 as D (5 bases). The germline V and J ends were trimmed by 4 bases and 9 bases, with 19 bases remaining between them. The CDR3 is 16 amino acids. Germline-derived CDR1 and CDR2 are SGHAT and FQNNGV. CDR3 amino acids: CASSWGNRIVRSPLHF. For the CDR3, the DNA is TGTGCCAGCAGCTGGGGTAACAGGATCGTACGTTCACCCCTCCACTTT.

The chain has TRBV6-6 and TRBJ1-6, with D possibly TRBD1 on 5 matching bases. Germline values: CDR1 MNHNY, CDR2 SVGAGI (reference sequence). This CDR3 comprises 13 residues. The germline V and J ends were trimmed by 7 bases and 5 bases, with 9 bases remaining between them. The CDR3 protein is CASNPGHNSPLHF. The CDR3 DNA reads as TGTGCCAGCAATCCGGGGCATAATTCACCCCTCCACTTT.

This chain links TRBV5-6 with TRBJ2-2, with 8 bases identical to TRBD2. This CDR3 comprises 15 residues. V gave up 2 bases and J gave up 6 bases; unmatched junction bases: 6. Germline V gives CDR1 SGHDT, CDR2 YYEEEE. CDR3 nucleotides: TGTGCCAGCAGCTTACCCGGGGGGGCCTCCGGGGAGCTGTTTTTT. Protein: CASSLPGGASGELFF.

The J gene is TRBJ1-5, the V gene TRBV19; a possible D gene is TRBD1 (5 bases). This CDR3 spans 13 amino acids. V lost 10 bases and J lost 3, with 13 bases in between. CDR1 is LNHDA, CDR2 SQIVND, per germline (reference sequence). The DNA of the CDR3 is TGTGCCATAGGAGGGGACTTCAATCAGCCCCAGCATTTT. Its protein product is CAIGGDFNQPQHF.

The genes are TRBV4-1 and TRBJ1-6, with D unclear. The germline V gene has CDR1 MGHRA and CDR2 YSYEKL. CDR3 length: 13 amino acids. V was cut by 1 base and J by 10 bases, with 8 bases left in between. This CDR3 is CASSQAIISPLHF. As DNA, the CDR3 is TGCGCCAGCAGCCAAGCCATAATCTCACCCCTCCACTTT.

The genes are TRBV5-6 and TRBJ2-5; 10 bases align to TRBD2. The J call is doubtful: the DNA matches TRBJ2-7 better. Germline V lookup: CDR1 SGHDT, CDR2 YYEEEE. This CDR3 is 14 amino acids long. The chain's CDR3 is CASSGLAETYEQYF. The CDR3, as DNA: TGTGCCAGCAGCGGACTAGCGGAAACCTACGAGCAGTACTTC.

The genes are TRBV9 and TRBJ2-3; TRBD2 matches at 7 bases. CDR3 size: 15 residues. CDR1 and CDR2 from the germline V gene are SGDLS and YYNGEE. V shed 0 bases and J 2 bases; nucleotides not matched to a gene: 3. CDR3 loop: CASSVGGGFTDTQYF. CDR3 coding DNA: TGTGCCAGCAGCGTAGGGGGGGGGTTCACAGATACGCAGTATTTT. The whole variable domain, filled in from reference TRBV9 and TRBJ2-3, reads DSGVTQTPKHLITATGQRVTLRCSPRSGDLSVYWYQQSLDQGLQFLIQYYNGEERAKGNILERFSAQQFPDLHSELNLSSLELGDSALYFCASSVGGGFTDTQYFGPGTRLTVL.

The rearrangement uses TRBV18 and TRBJ2-7; tentative D call: TRBD1 (6 bases). The CDR3 is 15 amino acids. Trimming removed 5 bases at V and 2 bases at J, with 16 bases between. Germline V lookup: CDR1 KGHSH, CDR2 LQKENI. The CDR3 DNA is TGTGCCAGCTCAGCCGGGACACAAAAACCCTACGAGCAGTACTTC. Its protein is CASSAGTQKPYEQYF.

The chain combines TRBV10-3 with TRBJ2-5; D is possibly TRBD1 (5 bases). Germline V CDR1 and CDR2: ENHRY, SYGVKD. The CDR3 consists of 12 residues. Trimming took off 5 bases at V and 3 bases at J, with 7 bases between the two ends. CDR3 sequence: CAISQGKETQYF. The CDR3 region has the DNA TGTGCCATCAGTCAGGGTAAAGAGACCCAGTACTTC.

The chain links TRBV7-6 to TRBJ2-1; TRBD2 might be the D (5 bases). CDR3 length: 16 amino acids. The germline V and J ends were trimmed by 5 bases and 4 bases, with 18 bases remaining between them. From germline, CDR1 is SGHVS and CDR2 FNYEAQ. This chain's CDR3 is CASSPRGLALYNEQFF. CDR3 bases: TGTGCCAGCAGCCCTCGGGGTCTAGCTCTTTACAATGAGCAGTTCTTC.

The genes are TRBV30 and TRBJ1-1; TRBD1 might be the D (6 bases). The CDR3 spans 15 residues. Germline loops: CDR1 GTSNPN, CDR2 SVGIG (reference sequence). The V end lost 3 bases, the J end lost 5 bases, and 19 bases lay between the germline ends. CDR3: CAWSALGGSGTEAFF. DNA of the CDR3: TGTGCCTGGAGCGCGTTGGGGGGCAGCGGTACTGAAGCTTTCTTT.

This clone appeared a single time. This chain links TRBV9 with TRBJ2-5; 9 nucleotides match TRBD2. The CDR3 contains 19 residues. Germline CDR1 reads SGDLS; CDR2 reads YYNGEE. Trimming cost V 0 bases and J 4 bases; bases outside gene matches: 16. The CDR3 DNA follows: TGTGCCAGCAGCGTAGCTGGAGCGGGGGGCTGGGTTTTGGGAGAGACCCAGTACTTC. Translating it yields CASSVAGAGGWVLGETQYF.

This clone has more than one count but fewer than ten. This chain uses TRBV10-3 with TRBJ1-4; D is ambiguous. V was trimmed by 10 bases and J by 2 bases, leaving 14 bases between them. Per the germline V gene, CDR1 is ENHRY and CDR2 is SYGVKD. The CDR3 is 14 amino acids. The CDR3 region is CATQSGLTNEKLFF. CDR3 bases: TGTGCCACCCAAAGCGGCTTGACTAATGAAAAACTGTTTTTT.

The chain couples TRBV9 to TRBJ2-1, with TRBD1 identical over 9 bases. V gave up 1 base and J gave up 4 bases; unmatched junction bases: 3. The germline V gene encodes CDR1 SGDLS and CDR2 YYNGEE. The CDR3 extends over 15 amino acids. The CDR3 sequence: CASSVTGTGYNEQFF. The CDR3 nucleotides are TGTGCCAGCAGCGTAACCGGGACAGGGTACAATGAGCAGTTCTTC. Full variable domain (rest looked up from reference TRBV9 and TRBJ2-1): DSGVTQTPKHLITATGQRVTLRCSPRSGDLSVYWYQQSLDQGLQFLIQYYNGEERAKGNILERFSAQQFPDLHSELNLSSLELGDSALYFCASSVTGTGYNEQFFGPGTRLTVL.

This chain uses TRBV9 with TRBJ1-1; unclear D gene. Per the germline V gene, CDR1 is SGDLS and CDR2 is YYNGEE. The CDR3 runs to 15 residues. The germline V and J ends were trimmed by 3 bases and 2 bases, with 14 bases remaining between them. The CDR3, as DNA: TGTGCCAGCAGCGCCCATCCAGTGGGAAACACTGAAGCTTTCTTT. Its translation is CASSAHPVGNTEAFF.

The chain recombines TRBV2 with TRBJ2-3; D tentatively fits TRBD1 or TRBD2 (6 bases each). V gave up 4 bases and J gave up 0 bases, with 11 bases separating them. The germline CDR1 and CDR2 sequences are SNHLY and FYNNEI. CDR3 length: 15 residues. The CDR3 region is CASSVRGTSTDTQYF. The CDR3, as DNA: TGTGCCAGCAGTGTAAGGGGGACTAGCACAGATACGCAGTATTTT.

The chain recombines TRBV19 with TRBJ1-1; 7 nucleotides line up with TRBD1. J was trimmed by 4 bases and V by 8 bases; bases with no gene match: 10. This CDR3 has 14 amino acids. The germline V gene encodes CDR1 LNHDA and CDR2 SQIVND (reference sequence). The CDR3 sequence: CASRQDRAPTEAFF. The CDR3, as DNA: TGTGCCAGTCGGCAAGACAGGGCTCCCACTGAAGCTTTCTTT.

This clone was counted between two and nine times. This chain uses TRBV5-1 with TRBJ1-5, with D perhaps matching TRBD1 (5 bases). Germline V gives CDR1 SGHRS, CDR2 YFSETQ. V lost 1 base and J 2 bases, leaving 7 bases between the germline ends. There are 14 residues in the CDR3. CDR3 sequence: CASSLTGGNQPQHF. Written as DNA, the CDR3 is TGCGCCAGCAGCTTGACAGGTGGCAATCAGCCCCAGCATTTT.

The table lists this clone with a few counts. This chain connects TRBV27 to TRBJ1-4, with 9 positions matching TRBD1. Looked up from germline, CDR1 is MNHEY and CDR2 is SMNVEV (reference sequence). After removal of 7 bases from V and 4 bases from J, the junction contained 7 bases not matched to a gene. This CDR3 has 15 residues. DNA of the CDR3: TGTGCCAGCAAGGACAGGGGAGGGGGTAATGAAAAACTGTTTTTT. It is translated as CASKDRGGGNEKLFF.

This clone was counted a single time. The chain recombines TRBV20-1 with TRBJ2-2; D remains ambiguous. The CDR3 loop spans 11 amino acids. Germline CDR1 reads DFQATT; CDR2 reads SNEGSKA (reference sequence). With 1 base removed from V and 10 bases from J, the gap between germline ends came to 7 bases. CDR3 bases: TGCAGTGCTAGAGGTCATGAGGAGCTGTTTTTT. It yields the protein CSARGHEELFF.

In this sample, this clone turned up once. The chain uses TRBV7-9 and TRBJ2-7, with D perhaps TRBD2 (5 bases). CDR1 and CDR2 from the germline V gene are SEHNR and FQNEAQ (reference sequence). Trimming took 2 bases from V and 1 from J, leaving 9 bases between them. This CDR3 region has 14 residues. CDR3 DNA: TGTGCCAGCAGCTTAACCCGGGAATCCTACGAGCAGTACTTC. It translates to CASSLTRESYEQYF.

The chain combines TRBV10-3 with TRBJ1-2; 7 nucleotides agree with TRBD1. This CDR3 region has 12 residues. Germline V gene sequence: CDR1 ENHRY, CDR2 SYGVKD. V lost 11 bases to trimming and J lost 2 bases; unmatched junction nucleotides: 5. In DNA form, the CDR3 reads TGTGCCGTCCAGGGGGAAAACTATGGCTACACCTTC. It translates to CAVQGENYGYTF.

This chain links TRBV2 with TRBJ1-5; no firm D call. Germline CDR1 SNHLY, CDR2 FYNNEI. Trimming took off 2 bases at V and 5 bases at J, with 10 bases between the two ends. The CDR3 is 14 residues long. Here the CDR3 DNA reads TGTGCCAGCAGTGAAAGCCAGAGGGATCAGCCCCAGCATTTT. This encodes CASSESQRDQPQHF.